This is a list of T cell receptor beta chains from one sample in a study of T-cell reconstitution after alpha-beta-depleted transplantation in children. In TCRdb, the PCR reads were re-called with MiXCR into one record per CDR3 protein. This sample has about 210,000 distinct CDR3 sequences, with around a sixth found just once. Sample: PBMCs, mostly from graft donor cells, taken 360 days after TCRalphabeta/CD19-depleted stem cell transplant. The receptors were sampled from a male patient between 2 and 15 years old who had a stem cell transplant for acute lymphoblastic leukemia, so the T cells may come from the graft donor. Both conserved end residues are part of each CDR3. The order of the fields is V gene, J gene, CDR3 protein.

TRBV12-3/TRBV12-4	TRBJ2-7	CASRFTGTYEQYF
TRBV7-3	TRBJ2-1	CASSLHTDNEQFF
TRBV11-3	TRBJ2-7	CASSLGQGDSSYEQYF
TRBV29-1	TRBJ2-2	CSVGGWAGELFF
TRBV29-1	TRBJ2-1	CSGRTGVNEQFF
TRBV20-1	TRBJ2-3	CSASGDRGEFTDTQYF
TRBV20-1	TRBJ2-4	CSATGTGNIQYF
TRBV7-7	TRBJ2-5	CASSSDSLTQYF
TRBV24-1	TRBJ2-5	CATSVQETQYF
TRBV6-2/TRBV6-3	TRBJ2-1	CASSGTSGGLWNEQFF
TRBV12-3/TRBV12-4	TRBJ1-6	CASSFRVNNSPLHF
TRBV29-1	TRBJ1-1	CSVTRGNTEAFF
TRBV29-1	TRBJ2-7	CSVEVGLSYEQYF
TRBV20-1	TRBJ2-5	CSAHRGETQYF
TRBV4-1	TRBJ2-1	CASSLFSGGYNEQFF
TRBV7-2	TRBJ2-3	CASSLLRGVVDTQYF
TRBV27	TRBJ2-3	CASGEVAGSTQYF
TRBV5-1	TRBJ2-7	CASSLSDSQAYEQYF
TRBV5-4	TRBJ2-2	CASSPGTSGTTGELFF
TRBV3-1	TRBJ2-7	CASSKGHLASSYEQYF
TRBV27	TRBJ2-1	CASSPFTSGSNEQFF
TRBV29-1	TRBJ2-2	CSVDEGGGPGELFF
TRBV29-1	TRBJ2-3	CSVEDSGDSDPDTQYF
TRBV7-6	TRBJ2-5	CASSQSTSGGETQYF
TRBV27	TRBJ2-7	CASSPNSNTFYEQYF
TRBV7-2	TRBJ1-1	CASSPGSDRSSEAFF
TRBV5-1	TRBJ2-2	CASSPTTGATGELFF
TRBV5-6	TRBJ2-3	CASSFRATTDTQYF
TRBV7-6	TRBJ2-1	CASSLVSLAGASYNEQFF